This TCR beta chain was identified in a study of metastatic and nonmetastatic thyroid tumors. Across the study: Comparison of repertoires was carried out across blood and tumor or nodule tissue from malignant and benign thyroid patients. Study-level findings and limits: Significantly higher TCR beta diversity was reportedly seen in malignant thyroid tumors than benign nodules, in blood and tumor.

Every patient underwent thyroid surgery untreated. About this clone itself: Its target is unknown.

The length of the CDR3 is 14 residues. V was cut by 0 bases and J by 5 bases, with 11 bases left in between. CDR1 SGDLS and CDR2 YYNGEE come from the germline V gene. In the original processing: Built for papillary thyroid cancer, a distant-metastasis classifier drew on CDR3 differences across clinicopathological groups. TCRdb recomputed clones from the PCR reads via MiXCR. TCRdb, not the authors, supplied the V and J calls. The table shows more than 20,000 clones, with 22% occurring only once. The TCR originated in a female donor with papillary thyroid cancer or a benign thyroid nodule (not recorded which). Some clones in this sample may be carry-over from other donors' samples. What was sequenced was tumor tissue. This sequence joins TRBV9 and TRBJ1-2; D is undetermined. The CDR3 here is CASSVGTSEYGYTF. CDR3 nucleotides: TGTGCCAGCAGCGTAGGTACATCTGAATATGGCTACACCTTC.